Below, 27 T cell receptor beta chains from the same sample are listed, as sequenced in a study of vaccination effects on CD4 cells after COVID-19. Their recognized antigens are unknown. Expansion of antigen-specific CD4+ T cells with viral peptide pools was carried out by the ViraFEST assay before sequencing. Researchers isolated CD4+ T cells once 9 to 11 days of culture had elapsed. Infection with SARS-CoV-2 occurred in the person between March and December 2020, and PCR confirmed it. Produced via immunoSEQ multiplex PCR; TCRdb's table is partial and in-frame only. This sample has about 26,000 clones; around 82% occur once, and the top ten carry roughly 15%. The specimen was CD4+ T cells from PBMCs cultured with HCoV-NL63 spike peptides, collected before COVID-19 vaccination. The receptors here all came from a human donor who had a prior SARS-CoV-2 infection.

In regard to this clone: One end of the junction fails to match germline, which may point to a read error. The rearrangement links TRBV28 to TRBJ1-2; D call uncertain. This CDR3 has 12 amino acids. Germline V gives CDR1 MDHEN, CDR2 SYDVKM. The CDR3 DNA reads as TGTGCCAGCAGTTTAGATTCCAGGAATTACGCCTTC. Translating gives CASSLDSRNYAF.

V is TRBV5-5 and J is TRBJ2-1, with a weak D call TRBD1 (6 bases). V lost 5 bases to trimming and J lost 7 bases, with 16 bases between them. This CDR3 is built from 14 residues. Germline-derived CDR1 and CDR2 are SGHKS and YYEKEE (reference sequence). The CDR3 protein is CASRTQGTGNEQFF. Here the CDR3 DNA reads TGTGCCAGCAGGACGCAGGGGACGGGGAATGAGCAGTTCTTC.

The chain recombines TRBV2 with TRBJ2-1, with a possible D match to TRBD1 (6 bases). CDR1 SNHLY and CDR2 FYNNEI come from the germline V gene. The CDR3 sequence is 13 residues long. V was trimmed by 1 base and J by 16 bases, leaving 17 bases between them. The CDR3 region has the DNA TGTGCCAGCAGTGAAGGTCACGACAGGCTCGGATTCTTC. The encoded protein is CASSEGHDRLGFF.

The chain links TRBV30 to TRBJ1-2, with D perhaps matching TRBD1 (5 bases). Germline V gene lookup returns CDR1 GTSNPN and CDR2 SVGIG (reference sequence). This CDR3 contains 13 residues. V lost 0 bases and J 7 bases, leaving 12 bases between the germline ends. The CDR3 loop is CAWSVWVQGGYTF. As DNA, the CDR3 is TGTGCCTGGAGTGTATGGGTTCAGGGTGGCTACACCTTC.

This clone came up once. This chain links TRBV7-3 with TRBJ2-5, with 7 bases fitting TRBD2. The CDR3 is made up of 13 amino acids. Trimming removed 5 bases from V and 5 bases from J; junction bases left unmatched: 5. Germline CDR1 is SGHTA and CDR2 is FQGTGA. The CDR3 spells CASSGQGGETQYF. CDR3 nucleotide sequence: TGTGCCAGCAGCGGGCAGGGAGGGGAGACCCAGTACTTC.

This rearrangement joins TRBV13 to TRBJ2-7; tentatively, D is TRBD1 or TRBD2 (5 bases each). From germline, CDR1 is PRHDT and CDR2 FYEKMQ (reference sequence). Trimming shortened V by 2 bases and J by 2 bases, and 13 bases separated the two germline ends. The CDR3 length is 15 residues. CDR3 residues: CASSLRGQFPYEQYF. CDR3 DNA: TGTGCCAGCAGCTTACGGGGCCAATTCCCCTACGAGCAGTACTTC. The whole variable domain, remainder taken from reference TRBV13 and TRBJ2-7, is AAGVIQSPRHLIKEKRETATLKCYPIPRHDTVYWYQQGPGQDPQFLISFYEKMQSDKGSIPDRFSAQQFSDYHSELNMSSLELGDSALYFCASSLRGQFPYEQYFGPGTRLTVT.

V gene TRBV5-1 combines with J gene TRBJ1-4; the match to TRBD1 covers 8 bases. Losses at the gene ends were 8 bases for V and 2 bases for J; bases not matched to a gene: 8. The germline V gene encodes CDR1 SGHRS and CDR2 YFSETQ. The CDR3 contains 15 residues. The DNA for the CDR3 is TGCGCCAGTACTTCGAACAGGGGGACTAATGAAAAACTGTTTTTT. It encodes CASTSNRGTNEKLFF.

The chain couples TRBV7-3 to TRBJ2-1; D is perhaps TRBD2 (5 bases). CDR1 and CDR2 (germline): SGHTA, FQGTGA. The CDR3 runs 13 residues. The V and J ends lost 4 bases and 5 bases respectively, with 9 bases between them. CDR3 DNA sequence: TGTGCCAGCAGCTCCGGGGTAAACAATGAGCAGTTCTTC. Translating it yields CASSSGVNNEQFF. Drawing the rest from reference TRBV7-3 and TRBJ2-1, the complete variable domain is GAGVSQTPSNKVTEKGKYVELRCDPISGHTALYWYRQSLGQGPEFLIYFQGTGAADDSGLPNDRFFAVRPEGSVSTLKIQRTERGDSAVYLCASSSGVNNEQFFGPGTRLTVL.

This chain connects TRBV19 to TRBJ2-7, with 9 bases aligning to TRBD2. Germline V lookup: CDR1 LNHDA, CDR2 SQIVND (reference sequence). The CDR3 consists of 16 residues. V was clipped by 0 bases and J by 0 bases; unmatched bases: 3. The CDR3 DNA reads TGTGCCAGTAGTATAGAAGCGGGAGGTTTCTCCTACGAGCAGTACTTC. Translated, it gives CASSIEAGGFSYEQYF. The full variable domain, completed using reference TRBV19 and TRBJ2-7, is DGGITQSPKYLFRKEGQNVTLSCEQNLNHDAMYWYRQDPGQGLRLIYYSQIVNDFQKGDIAEGYSVSREKKESFPLTVTSAQKNPTAFYLCASSIEAGGFSYEQYFGPGTRLTVT.

This clone appeared a single time. The chain uses TRBV5-1 and TRBJ2-1, with D unclear. The CDR3 consists of 15 residues. Trimming stripped 4 bases from V and 0 bases from J, with 11 bases between. Looked up from germline, CDR1 is SGHRS and CDR2 is YFSETQ. This CDR3 reads CASSPTDSSYNEQFF. CDR3 nucleotide sequence: TGCGCCAGCAGCCCGACGGATAGCTCCTACAATGAGCAGTTCTTC.

The V and J genes are TRBV28 and TRBJ2-3; 8 bases line up with TRBD2. Per germline, CDR1 MDHEN and CDR2 SYDVKM. J was trimmed by 6 bases and V by 3 bases; bases with no gene match: 14. The CDR3 is 17 amino acids. The CDR3 DNA reads TGTGCCAGCAGTTTTCTTCTAGCGGGCCGCTCGGGGGATACGCAGTATTTT. Protein sequence: CASSFLLAGRSGDTQYF.

V gene TRBV7-3 combines with J gene TRBJ2-1, with TRBD2 identical over 8 bases. The V gene end was trimmed by 2 bases and the J gene end by 9 bases; junction bases not matched to a gene: 6. This CDR3 has 14 residues. Germline V gene data show CDR1 as SGHTA and CDR2 as FQGTGA. The chain's CDR3 is CASSLRGGVGEQFF. CDR3 nucleotide sequence: TGTGCCAGCAGCTTACGGGGGGGGGTTGGTGAGCAGTTCTTC.

This clone was recorded a few times. V gene TRBV19 combines with J gene TRBJ1-1; D may be TRBD1 (6 bases). The ends were cut back, 3 bases at V and 1 base at J, with 18 bases in the middle. The CDR3 runs to 17 residues. In germline, CDR1 is LNHDA, CDR2 SQIVND (reference sequence). CDR3 loop: CASSIRGGVAKNTEAFF. In DNA, the CDR3 is TGTGCCAGTAGTATCAGGGGCGGAGTGGCAAAGAACACTGAAGCTTTCTTT.

The genes are TRBV11-2 and TRBJ1-2, with TRBD1 matching 8 bases. Germline trimming cut 7 bases from V and 2 bases from J; bases unmatched to any gene: 6. The CDR3 extends over 14 amino acids. Germline V gene sequence: CDR1 SGHAT, CDR2 FQNNGV. CDR3 nucleotide sequence: TGTGCCAGCACCTTTACAGGGGGGAACTATGGCTACACCTTC. Translation gives CASTFTGGNYGYTF. The whole variable domain, filled in from reference TRBV11-2 and TRBJ1-2, reads EAGVAQSPRYKIIEKRQSVAFWCNPISGHATLYWYQQILGQGPKLLIQFQNNGVVDDSQLPKDRFSAERLKGVDSTLKIQPAKLEDSAVYLCASTFTGGNYGYTFGSGTRLTVV.

The rearrangement joins TRBV7-2 to TRBJ2-7; D uncertain. The CDR3 spans 14 residues. From germline, CDR1 is SGHTA and CDR2 FQGNSA. V was pared by 1 base and J by 2 bases, with 9 bases between. The CDR3 spells CASSLEGLTYEQYF. In DNA, the CDR3 is TGTGCCAGCAGCTTAGAAGGGCTTACCTACGAGCAGTACTTC.

This sequence joins TRBV11-3 and TRBJ1-2, with D uncertain. V gave up 4 bases and J gave up 2 bases, with 17 bases separating them. Per the germline V gene, CDR1 is SGHNT and CDR2 is YENEEA. CDR3 length: 16 amino acids. In DNA form, the CDR3 reads TGTGCCAGCAGCTCCACCGTGGTTGCGGAGAACTATGGCTACACCTTC. It specifies CASSSTVVAENYGYTF.

This chain links TRBV9 with TRBJ2-7, with TRBD2 as a possible D gene (6 bases). Looked up from germline, CDR1 is SGDLS and CDR2 is YYNGEE. The CDR3 is 21 residues long. V lost 0 bases to trimming and J lost 3 bases, with 31 bases between them. The CDR3 reads CASSVVVGGLSVPSRDYEQYF. CDR3 bases: TGTGCCAGCAGCGTAGTTGTGGGGGGTCTATCCGTCCCGTCTCGTGACTACGAGCAGTACTTC.

This chain connects TRBV11-3 to TRBJ2-3; D is unresolved. With 3 bases removed from V and 6 bases from J, the gap between germline ends came to 10 bases. The CDR3 runs 13 residues. The germline V gene encodes CDR1 SGHNT and CDR2 YENEEA. For the CDR3, the DNA is TGTGCCAGCAGCTTTAGCCCGTGGGATACGCAGTATTTT. It codes for CASSFSPWDTQYF.

This clone was counted a few times. V and J are TRBV5-1 and TRBJ2-1; 7 nucleotides match TRBD2. The CDR3 is made up of 14 amino acids. V shed 0 bases and J 6 bases; nucleotides not matched to a gene: 3. Germline loops: CDR1 SGHRS, CDR2 YFSETQ. This chain's CDR3 is CASSLDRLANEQFF. The DNA for the CDR3 is TGCGCCAGCAGCTTGGATAGACTAGCCAATGAGCAGTTCTTC.

The V and J genes are TRBV4-3 and TRBJ2-3; D call uncertain. Trimming pared 1 base from V and 6 bases from J, leaving 8 bases between. CDR1 and CDR2 from the germline V gene are LGHNA and YSLEER. CDR3 length: 13 amino acids. The CDR3 loop is CASSQARFDTQYF. The CDR3 DNA sequence: TGCGCCAGCAGCCAAGCAAGGTTTGATACGCAGTATTTT.

The rearrangement links TRBV6-2 or TRBV6-3 to TRBJ2-3; the match to TRBD2 covers 8 bases. CDR1 and CDR2 (germline): MNHEY, SVGEGT. Germline trimming cut 5 bases from V and 5 bases from J; bases unmatched to any gene: 12. CDR3 size: 16 residues. CDR3 amino acids: CASSTPLAGMVDTQYF. CDR3 nucleotides: TGTGCCAGCAGTACCCCCTTAGCGGGAATGGTAGATACGCAGTATTTT.

The CDR3 nucleotides are TGCGCCAGCAGCTTGGCTCAGGGGGCGCGGTACAATGAGCAGTTCTTC. Translating gives CASSLAQGARYNEQFF. This chain uses TRBV5-1 with TRBJ2-1, with 8 bases identical to TRBD1. The CDR3 extends over 16 amino acids. V shed 0 bases, J shed 4 bases, and the junction held 6 bases outside the gene matches. CDR1 is SGHRS, CDR2 YFSETQ, per germline.

The chain couples TRBV24-1 to TRBJ2-1; 8 nucleotides align to TRBD1. The J segment lost 3 bases and the V segment lost 9 bases, leaving 9 bases of the junction unmatched. CDR3 length: 15 amino acids. Germline V gives CDR1 KGHDR, CDR2 SFDVKD. As DNA, the CDR3 is TGTGCCACCGGAACGGGACAGGATATCTACAATGAGCAGTTCTTC. It codes for CATGTGQDIYNEQFF.

This clone was detected once. The rearrangement links TRBV11-3 to TRBJ1-1; no clear D. The V gene's germline CDR1 is SGHNT and CDR2 YENEEA. Trimming shortened V by 5 bases and J by 2 bases, and 3 bases separated the two germline ends. The CDR3 sequence is 11 residues long. CDR3 sequence (DNA): TGTGCCAGCAGCACTAACACTGAAGCTTTCTTT. Translation gives CASSTNTEAFF.

This clone showed up just a few times. This chain uses TRBV7-8 with TRBJ1-1; tentative D call: TRBD1 (5 bases). CDR3 length: 14 residues. CDR1 and CDR2 (germline): SGHVS, FQNEAQ. V gave up 3 bases and J gave up 0 bases, with 8 bases separating them. The CDR3 region has the DNA TGTGCCAGCAGCTTGAGGGGCCTGAACACTGAAGCTTTCTTT. Residues: CASSLRGLNTEAFF.

The count of this clone is one. The chain has TRBV29-1 and TRBJ1-1; D is uncertain. CDR1 and CDR2 (germline): SQVTM, ANQGSEA. The germline V and J ends were trimmed by 6 bases and 8 bases, with 10 bases remaining between them. The CDR3 loop spans 10 amino acids. The CDR3 reads CSVSVGEAFF. The DNA of the CDR3 is TGCAGCGTGTCAGTAGGGGAAGCTTTCTTT.

This clone was seen a handful of times. As DNA, the CDR3 is TGCGCCAGCAGCCAAGACTCTGCGGTTAACACCGGGGAGCTGTTTTTT. Amino acid sequence: CASSQDSAVNTGELFF. The rearrangement links TRBV4-3 to TRBJ2-2; D remains unclear. Germline V lookup: CDR1 LGHNA, CDR2 YSLEER. The CDR3 consists of 16 residues. The V and J ends lost 0 bases and 2 bases respectively, with 10 bases between them.